The 10 T cell receptor beta chains below were found in one sample sequenced in a study of neurological immune-mediated disorders. TCRdb analysed the 5' RACE reads with MiXCR anew, one entry per CDR3 protein. Of under 90,000 distinct CDR3 sequences listed, 10% were seen once; the top ten hold roughly 2%. Sequences were obtained from PBMCs. Source of these receptors: a man aged 40-49 years in good health.

In regard to this clonotype: A much larger clonotype is one base distant, so this may be a read error. The chain uses TRBV7-3 and TRBJ2-3; the D gene is possibly TRBD2 (6 bases). V was cut by 2 bases and J by 6 bases, with 21 bases left in between. In germline, CDR1 is SGHTA, CDR2 FQGTGA. This CDR3 comprises 17 residues. CDR3 amino acids: CASSLFPQGTDGDTQYF. The CDR3 DNA follows: TGTGCCAGCAGCTTATTCCCGCAAGGGACTGACGGGGATACGCAGTATTTT.

This clonotype was detected ten times or more. The chain uses TRBV6-1 and TRBJ2-7; 8 nucleotides match TRBD1. This CDR3 spans 16 amino acids. V was clipped by 5 bases and J by 1 base; unmatched bases: 10. The germline V gene encodes CDR1 MNHNS and CDR2 SASEGT. CDR3 nucleotide sequence: TGTGCCAGCAGTCCGCTGAGGGGGACAGGTTCCTACGAGCAGTACTTC. This codes for CASSPLRGTGSYEQYF.

This clonotype has a count of ten or more. The chain carries TRBV5-6 and TRBJ2-1; D call uncertain. This CDR3 contains 14 residues. V shed 4 bases and J shed 10 bases, with 18 bases lying between them. Germline V gene sequence: CDR1 SGHDT, CDR2 YYEEEE. The CDR3 here is CASSPTTLLTEQFF. The CDR3 DNA reads TGTGCCAGCAGCCCGACCACCCTGCTTACAGAGCAGTTCTTC. The whole variable domain, filled in from reference TRBV5-6 and TRBJ2-1, reads DAGVTQSPTHLIKTRGQQVTLRCSPKSGHDTVSWYQQALGQGPQFIFQYYEEEERQRGNFPDRFSGHQFPNYSSELNVNALLLGDSALYLCASSPTTLLTEQFFGPGTRLTVL.

In its sample, this clonotype was seen many times. V is TRBV20-1 and J is TRBJ2-4; 15 nucleotides align to TRBD2. The length of the CDR3 is 15 residues. Germline V gene lookup returns CDR1 DFQATT and CDR2 SNEGSKA (reference sequence). The V gene end was trimmed by 3 bases and the J gene end by 15 bases; junction bases not matched to a gene: 12. The CDR3 DNA sequence: TGCAGTGCTAGCCTCTCCGGGACTAGCGGGAGGCCTCCGTACTTC. This encodes CSASLSGTSGRPPYF.

This clonotype has ten or more counts. The chain uses TRBV20-1 and TRBJ2-1, with 10 bases identical to TRBD2. CDR1 and CDR2 (germline): DFQATT, SNEGSKA (reference sequence). V dropped 0 bases and J dropped 4; count of bases not matched to a gene: 3. CDR3 length: 15 residues. CDR3 in amino acids: CSAREAGGAYNEQFF. DNA for the CDR3: TGCAGTGCTAGAGAAGCGGGAGGGGCGTACAATGAGCAGTTCTTC.

The sample holds many counts of this clonotype. The rearrangement uses TRBV28 and TRBJ2-2; no firm D call. Trimming took 5 bases from V and 6 from J, leaving 10 bases between them. Germline V gene data show CDR1 as MDHEN and CDR2 as SYDVKM. This CDR3 region has 13 residues. The CDR3 loop reads CASSPLRPGELFF. The CDR3 coding sequence is TGTGCCAGCAGTCCCCTTCGACCCGGGGAGCTGTTTTTT.

With respect to this clonotype: The CDR3 does not close with the conserved phenylalanine or tryptophan, likely indicating a read error. This chain connects TRBV11-2 to TRBJ1-2, with D hard to call. Trimming pared 5 bases from V and 4 bases from J, leaving 11 bases between. Per the germline V gene, CDR1 is SGHAT and CDR2 is FQNNGV. This CDR3 spans 13 amino acids. The CDR3 sequence is CASSTKAGYGYTL. CDR3 bases: TGTGCCAGCAGCACGAAGGCCGGCTATGGCTACACCTTA.

This clonotype has a count of ten or more. The gene calls are TRBV28 and TRBJ2-3, with 7 positions matching TRBD2. This CDR3 is 14 amino acids long. CDR1 is MDHEN, CDR2 SYDVKM, per germline. V dropped 7 bases and J dropped 7; count of bases not matched to a gene: 11. CDR3 amino acids: CASTGLEGYNTQYF. In DNA, the CDR3 is TGTGCCAGCACCGGACTAGAGGGGTACAATACGCAGTATTTT.

This clonotype came up many times. CDR3 sequence: CASSENGGQYNEQFF. As DNA, the CDR3 is TGTGCCAGCAGTGAAAACGGCGGCCAATACAATGAGCAGTTCTTC. V gene TRBV2 combines with J gene TRBJ2-1; no firm D call. V lost 2 bases, J lost 4 bases, and 12 bases lay in between. The germline CDR1 and CDR2 sequences are SNHLY and FYNNEI. The CDR3 sequence is 15 residues long.

This clonotype was detected ten times or more. This chain links TRBV6-5 with TRBJ2-3, with 7 bases identical to TRBD2. The germline V gene has CDR1 MNHEY and CDR2 SVGAGI. The CDR3 runs 15 residues. Trimming removed 5 bases from V and 1 base from J; junction bases left unmatched: 6. This CDR3 is CASSRASGRTDTQYF. The CDR3 DNA follows: TGTGCCAGCAGTCGCGCTAGCGGCCGCACAGATACGCAGTATTTT.